This TCR beta chain was observed in a study of cytomegalovirus exposure and HLA in healthy donors (dated by TCRdb to the late 2010s). Regarding the study in general: An earlier analysis of some 550 of the donors reported approximately 290 Gb of sequence data and approximately 110 million unique TCR beta sequences from some 180 million T cells. An early release that covered roughly 600 HLA-typed donors contained about 290 gigabases of sequencing data and tens of millions of unique TCR sequences. Of the approximately 370 genotyped donors, less than 85% were placed in the genetic ancestry cluster associated with self-reported Caucasian donors. The study aimed to test whether signatures of past pathogen exposure could be identified by cataloging public T cell receptors. The T cell repertoires of under 700 subjects were profiled by immunosequencing and related to cytomegalovirus serostatus. A separate validation cohort of more than 100 different subjects was used in addition to the roughly 670-subject first cohort. The study combined high-throughput TCR immunosequencing, statistical association of individual TCRs with disease status, and machine learning to predict cytomegalovirus infection status. To study patterns of TCR occurrence, a later analysis re-analyzed previously published TCR beta repertoires from several hundred donors and added high-resolution HLA genotyping. In the later analysis, no new phenotypic data were used to find candidate immune exposures; instead, reliance was placed on TCR beta sequences and their occurrence across donors. In an earlier analysis of 550 to 700 of the donors, high-throughput TCR beta sequencing was used to judge whether each TCR beta V gene segment behaved as functional or pseudogenic. Donor age, sex, ethnicity and CMV serostatus were compiled together with the repertoire data. A later genetic analysis used genome-wide SNP genotypes for about 65% of the roughly 700 donors, treating that subset as a discovery cohort. Every repertoire in the discovery cohort had been generated on one and the same sequencing platform. Class I and class II HLA loci were covered by the typing at four-digit resolution. Typing coverage differed by locus: A, B, C, DRB1 and DQB1 were typed in roughly 629-640 donors, DQA1 in about 500, DPA1 in around 610, and DPB1 in just under 480. Four or five DR-DQ haplotypes were handled as single units for association and clustering because linkage in the cohort was strong. Among some 400 genotyped donors of the cohort, an average of approximately 200,000 unique TCR beta nucleotide sequences was sequenced per donor, of which 15% to 20% were non-productive.

Library method: the immunoSEQ multiplex PCR assay. For the multiplex PCR, a mixture combining 60 forward primers for TCR Vbeta segments and 13 reverse primers for TCR Jbeta segments was used. A multiplex PCR assay on genomic DNA amplified the CDR3 region of rearranged TCR beta genes. On the Illumina HiSeq System, the amplified TCR beta libraries were sequenced as 87-base-pair reads. Per the authors' processing: A later analysis counted about 80 million unique TCR beta chains across the approximately 700 repertoires, and 10 million to 12 million of these chains were shared by at least two donors. To remove PCR and sequencing errors, raw reads were error-corrected and collapsed into unique sequences using a nearest-neighbor algorithm that merged closely related sequences. Alignment of CDR3 sequences to IMGT reference sequences was used to assign V, D and J gene segments. For a sequence to be retained, at least a six-nucleotide match to both a V gene segment and a J gene segment was required. A rearrangement counted as productive if the CDR3 had no stop codons and remained in frame with V and J, and every other rearrangement counted as non-productive. Following IMGT convention, CDR3 was defined as the stretch from the second conserved V-encoded cysteine to the conserved J-encoded phenylalanine. In an earlier analysis of around 640 of the donors, sequences lacking an unambiguous match to a single V gene segment were excluded. An earlier analysis of fewer than 750 of the donors called V segments functional above 56.7% productive rearrangements and segregating when the between-donor standard deviation exceeded 5%. A statistical classification framework was built to diagnose cytomegalovirus status from the catalog of TCR beta chain sequences. In a later analysis, TCR nucleotide sequences were compared against IMGT/GENE-DB human TR gene sequences so that V and J genes could be assigned. Using the TCRdist pipeline, a later analysis assigned CDR3 sequences along with most-parsimonious VDJ recombination scenarios. In a later analysis, every TCR beta chain was defined by the combination of its CDR3 amino acid sequence and its V-gene family, and reads without a unique V-gene family were dropped. In a later analysis, 500 to 650 highly shared, low-generation-probability nucleotide sequences were removed to address suspected cross-contamination and a sequencing artifact. A later analysis calculated a clonal expansion index for each public chain from normalized within-repertoire ranks of inferred template counts. Generation probabilities in a later analysis came from a VDJ recombination model fitted to out-of-frame rearrangements, and those results were checked against IGoR. Hypergeometric tests were used in a later analysis to score TCR-TCR, TCR-HLA and TCR-CMV co-occurrence, with a repertoire-size bias correction applied to the TCR pairs. In a later analysis, false discovery rates were estimated by permuting HLA or CMV assignments 20 times. In a later analysis, co-occurring TCRs were grouped using DBSCAN, with TCRdist sequence similarity added in when clustering inside HLA-allele-positive subsets. For co-occurrence clustering, repertoires with fewer than 30,000 or more than 120,000 public chains were excluded, along with a handful of repertoires with anomalous nucleotide sharing. TCRdb's version of the immuneACCESS table is confined to in-frame rearrangements and falls short of the full clone set. An unresolved V gene accounts for under half of the shortfall where checked; the remainder is of unknown origin. The D gene and trimming were derived from the DNA, and the V and J assignments and clone size from that table. The table for this sample lists approximately 150,000 clones; roughly 75% of them were counted only once. Together, the top ten hold approximately 10% of the sample.

The cohort comprised some 680 healthy bone marrow donors. At the time of sampling, every cohort member was nominally healthy, though immune exposures that went unrecorded were likely present. The donor tested CMV seropositive, placing the donor among the approximately 290 seropositive members of the cohort. A peripheral blood sample was provided by each donor, and peripheral blood mononuclear cells were used for TCR beta sequencing. Genomic DNA extraction from the blood cell samples was performed with the Qiagen DNeasy Blood Extraction Kit. CDR1 and CDR2 are read off the germline V gene (reference sequence) as GTSNPN and SVGIG. V and J are truncated by 4 bases and 0 bases respectively, leaving an intervening sequence of 10 bases. The CDR3 measures 15 amino acids from cysteine to phenylalanine. Of all the DNA, just the CDR3 is kept, 45 bases in frame from base 1. This clone was detected a few times. What this receptor recognizes is not known. Nothing much larger sits one base from this clone, and base qualities are not available.

What the study reported, not specific to this receptor: For the cohort, immune exposure information was limited to CMV serostatus. Because HLA typing was unavailable for some donors at each locus, only the typed subset was used in association tests. The 87-base-pair reads could not distinguish some IMGT-functional V segments, including TRBV6-2 and TRBV6-3, so those segments were excluded. Linkage disequilibrium might explain the correlated functional status among segregating V segments, but an unknown experimental factor could not be ruled out. The presence/absence analyses assumed that sequencing depth was roughly uniform across donors, and that assumption may not be true. Cytomegalovirus status was reported to be diagnosed by the classifier with high specificity and sensitivity in both the original and validation cohorts. This cohort had only TCR beta chains sequenced, and the lack of alpha or paired-chain data limited which features could be detected. According to the authors, the approach could potentially be generalized to other disease states and immunological phenotypes. A further reported finding was that TCR beta sequences accurately predicted the HLA-A and HLA-B alleles for most subjects in the first cohort. A later analysis found that HLA-associated TCR beta chains were more clonally expanded and had lower generation probabilities than equally common non-associated chains. A total of roughly 160 TCR beta chains were listed by the study as associated with cytomegalovirus. A later analysis associated about 17,000 TCR beta sequences with specific HLA alleles at a false discovery rate of 0.05. Because counts were too low, more than 15 rarely observed V segments, including chromosome 9 orphons, were excluded from the earlier analysis of some 590 of the donors. A later analysis found that most CMV-associated TCR beta chains appeared HLA-restricted, with HLA associations seemingly driven largely by CMV exposure. Three of the identified cytomegalovirus-associated TCR beta chains were confirmed in vitro to be specific for cytomegalovirus antigens. In a later analysis, several top co-occurrence clusters were reported to appear linked to parvovirus B19, influenza, CMV and Epstein-Barr virus. An association between a missense DCLRE1C variant and V-gene and J-gene trimming of TCR beta chains was found in a later genetic analysis and replicated in an independent cohort. Most TCR sequences were seen in very few donors, while some public TCRs were found in many individuals. Broadly in line with IMGT annotations, most TCR beta V segments showed up in productive rearrangements about 87% or about 30% of the time in an earlier analysis of approximately 640 of the donors. When HLA alleles, especially DR and DQ, strongly co-occurred, attributing TCR associations to individual alleles was difficult. A later analysis found that TCR association rates varied across HLA loci, with DRB1 alleles showing the most associated TCRs and HLA-C alleles the fewest. A later genetic analysis reported fewer N-insertions in productive TCRs among donors in an Asian-associated ancestry cluster than the approximately 670-donor mean. A group of highly shared sequence variants was considered likely to be a technical artifact of the sequencing pipeline.

The sequence derives from a man aged 18-30 years in good health and CMV-seropositive. Recombination joined TRBV30 with TRBJ1-6; the D gene cannot be named for sure. Sequenced sample: PBMCs. In nucleotides, the sequence is TGTGCCTGGAACCAGGTGAGCTCCTATAATTCACCCCTCCACTTT. This yields the protein CAWNQVSSYNSPLHF.